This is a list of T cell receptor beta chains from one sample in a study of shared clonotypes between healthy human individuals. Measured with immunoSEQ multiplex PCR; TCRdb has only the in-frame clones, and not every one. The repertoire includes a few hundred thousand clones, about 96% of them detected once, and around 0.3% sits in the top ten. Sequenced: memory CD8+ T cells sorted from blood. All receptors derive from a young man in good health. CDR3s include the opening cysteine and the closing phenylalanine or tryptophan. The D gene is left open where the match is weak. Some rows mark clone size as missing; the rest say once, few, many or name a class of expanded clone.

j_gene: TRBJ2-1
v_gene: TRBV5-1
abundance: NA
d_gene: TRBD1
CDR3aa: CASSGDRFYNEQFF
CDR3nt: TGCGCCAGCAGCGGGGACAGGTTCTACAATGAGCAGTTCTTC

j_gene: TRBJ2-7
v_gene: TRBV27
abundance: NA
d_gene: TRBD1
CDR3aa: CASSLRRDRIYEQYF
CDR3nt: TGTGCCAGCAGTTTACGCCGGGACAGGATCTACGAGCAGTACTTC

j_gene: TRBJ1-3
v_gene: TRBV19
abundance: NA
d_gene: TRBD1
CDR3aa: CASSGQGKPGNTIYF
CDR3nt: TGTGCCAGTAGTGGACAGGGGAAGCCTGGAAACACCATATATTTT

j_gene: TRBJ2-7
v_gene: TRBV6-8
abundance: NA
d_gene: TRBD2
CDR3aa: CASSYRELADNPYEQYF
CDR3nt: TGTGCCAGCAGTTATCGCGAACTAGCGGATAATCCCTACGAGCAGTACTTC

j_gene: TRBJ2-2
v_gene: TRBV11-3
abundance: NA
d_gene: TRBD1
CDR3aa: CASSPGTGRGTGELFF
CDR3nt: TGTGCCAGCAGCCCAGGGACAGGGAGGGGAACCGGGGAGCTGTTTTTT

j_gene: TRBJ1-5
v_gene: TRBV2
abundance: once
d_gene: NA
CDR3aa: CASRADPLSNQPQHF
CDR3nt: TGTGCCAGCAGAGCGGACCCACTTAGCAATCAGCCCCAGCATTTT

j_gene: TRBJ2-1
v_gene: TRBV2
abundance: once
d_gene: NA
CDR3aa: CASSEGSLEYNEQFF
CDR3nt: TGTGCCAGCAGTGAAGGTTCACTAGAGTACAATGAGCAGTTCTTC

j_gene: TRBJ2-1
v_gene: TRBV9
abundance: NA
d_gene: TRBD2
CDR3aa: CASSVGAGAYNEQFF
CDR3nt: TGTGCCAGCAGCGTAGGAGCGGGAGCTTACAATGAGCAGTTCTTC

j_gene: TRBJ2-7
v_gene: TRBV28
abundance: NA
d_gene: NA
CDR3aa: CASRNGLAIYEQYF
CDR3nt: TGTGCCAGCAGAAACGGGCTAGCGATCTACGAGCAGTACTTC

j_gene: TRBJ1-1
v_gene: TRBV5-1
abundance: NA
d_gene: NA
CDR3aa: CASSQIRGMNTEAFF
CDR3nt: TGCGCCAGCAGCCAGATCAGGGGCATGAACACTGAAGCTTTCTTT

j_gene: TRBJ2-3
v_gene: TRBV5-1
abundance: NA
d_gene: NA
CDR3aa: CASSLDRTYTDTQYF
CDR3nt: TGCGCCAGCAGTCTCGACAGAACTTACACAGATACGCAGTATTTT

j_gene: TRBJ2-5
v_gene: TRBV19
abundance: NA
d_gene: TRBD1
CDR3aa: CASSTGGAGETQYF
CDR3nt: TGTGCCAGTTCTACAGGGGGCGCTGGAGAGACCCAGTACTTC

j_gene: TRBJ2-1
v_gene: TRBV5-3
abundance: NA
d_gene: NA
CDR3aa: CARSSGITRVPFF
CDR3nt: TGTGCCAGAAGCTCCGGGATAACGCGTGTTCCGTTCTTC

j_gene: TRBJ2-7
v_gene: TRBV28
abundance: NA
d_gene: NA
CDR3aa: CASSLQTYEQYF
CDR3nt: TGTGCCAGCAGTTTACAGACCTACGAGCAGTACTTC

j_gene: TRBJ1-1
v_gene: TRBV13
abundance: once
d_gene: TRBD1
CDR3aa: CASSLADRGNTEAFF
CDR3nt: TGTGCCAGCAGCCTAGCAGACAGGGGAAACACTGAAGCTTTCTTT

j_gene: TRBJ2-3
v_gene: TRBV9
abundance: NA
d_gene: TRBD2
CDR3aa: CASSDGTSGTDTQYF
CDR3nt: TGTGCCAGCAGCGATGGGACTAGCGGCACAGATACGCAGTATTTT

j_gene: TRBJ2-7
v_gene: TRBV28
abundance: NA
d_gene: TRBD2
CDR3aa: CASSSAGGIYEQYF
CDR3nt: TGTGCCAGCAGTTCTGCGGGAGGGATATACGAGCAGTACTTC

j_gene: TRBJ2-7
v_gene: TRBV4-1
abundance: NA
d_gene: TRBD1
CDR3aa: CASSQDWDSSYEQYF
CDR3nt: TGCGCCAGCAGCCAAGATTGGGACAGCTCCTACGAGCAGTACTTC

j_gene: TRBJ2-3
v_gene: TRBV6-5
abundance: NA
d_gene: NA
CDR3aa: CASSSKTGLTDTQYF
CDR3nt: TGTGCCAGCAGCTCCAAGACAGGTTTAACAGATACGCAGTATTTT

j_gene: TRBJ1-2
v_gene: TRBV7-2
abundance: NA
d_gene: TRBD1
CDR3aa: CASSLAGTGGYGYTF
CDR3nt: TGTGCCAGCAGCTTGGCCGGGACAGGGGGCTATGGCTACACCTTC

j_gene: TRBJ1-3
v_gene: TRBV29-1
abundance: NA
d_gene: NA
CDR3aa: CSVDGAGNTIYF
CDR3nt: TGCAGCGTTGACGGGGCTGGAAACACCATATATTTT

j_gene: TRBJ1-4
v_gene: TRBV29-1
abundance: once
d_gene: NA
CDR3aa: CSVGPEEGGSEKLFF
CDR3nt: TGCAGCGTTGGACCTGAGGAGGGCGGGAGTGAAAAACTGTTTTTT

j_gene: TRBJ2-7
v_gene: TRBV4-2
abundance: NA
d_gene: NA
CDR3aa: CASSQEARGEQYF
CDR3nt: TGTGCCAGCAGCCAAGAAGCCCGGGGGGAGCAGTACTTC

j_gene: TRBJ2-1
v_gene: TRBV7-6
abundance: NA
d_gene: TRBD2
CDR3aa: CASSLTEQHNSGTTSYNEQFF
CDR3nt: TGTGCCAGCAGCTTGACGGAACAACACAATAGCGGGACCACCTCCTACAATGAGCAGTTCTTC

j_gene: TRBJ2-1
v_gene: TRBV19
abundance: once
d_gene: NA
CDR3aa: CASSIGSGLEQFF
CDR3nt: TGTGCCAGTAGTATAGGTTCGGGGCTCGAGCAGTTCTTC

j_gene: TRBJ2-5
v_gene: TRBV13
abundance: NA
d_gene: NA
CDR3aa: CASSLDSGPQYF
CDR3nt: TGTGCCAGCAGCTTAGATTCGGGACCACAGTACTTC

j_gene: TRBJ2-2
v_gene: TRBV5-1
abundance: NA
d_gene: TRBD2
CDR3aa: CASSPLSGLANTGELFF
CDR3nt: TGCGCCAGCAGCCCGTTGAGTGGACTAGCGAACACCGGGGAGCTGTTTTTT

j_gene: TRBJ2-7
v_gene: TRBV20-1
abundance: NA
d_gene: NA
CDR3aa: CSVTGYEQYF
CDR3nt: TGCAGTGTCACAGGTTACGAGCAGTACTTC

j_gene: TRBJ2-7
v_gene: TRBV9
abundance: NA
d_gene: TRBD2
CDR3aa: CASSVRGSPDEQYF
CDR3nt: TGTGCCAGCAGCGTACGCGGGAGTCCCGACGAGCAGTACTTC

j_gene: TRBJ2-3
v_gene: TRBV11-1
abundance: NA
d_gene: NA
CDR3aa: CASSLGRDSKGDTDTQYF
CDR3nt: TGTGCCAGCAGCTTAGGACGGGACTCAAAAGGGGACACAGATACGCAGTATTTT

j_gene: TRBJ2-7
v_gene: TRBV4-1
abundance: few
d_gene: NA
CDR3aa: CASSLGHLSKEEQYF
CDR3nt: TGCGCCAGCAGCCTCGGACACCTCAGTAAGGAGGAGCAGTACTTC

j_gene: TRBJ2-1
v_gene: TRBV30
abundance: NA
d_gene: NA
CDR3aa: CAWSGTSLSNEQFF
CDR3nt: TGTGCCTGGAGTGGTACTAGTTTATCCAATGAGCAGTTCTTC

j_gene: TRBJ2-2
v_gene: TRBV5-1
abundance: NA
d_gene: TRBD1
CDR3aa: CASSLRDSGTGGSGELFF
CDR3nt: TGCGCCAGCAGCTTAAGGGACTCCGGGACAGGGGGTTCCGGGGAGCTGTTTTTT

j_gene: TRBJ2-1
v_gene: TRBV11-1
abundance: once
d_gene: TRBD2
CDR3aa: CASSLRTSLSHEQFF
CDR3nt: TGTGCCAGCAGCTTAAGGACTAGTTTATCCCATGAGCAGTTCTTC

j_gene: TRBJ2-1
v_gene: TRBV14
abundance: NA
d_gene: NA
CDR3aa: CASSQELAWEQFF
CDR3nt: TGTGCCAGCAGCCAAGAACTAGCCTGGGAGCAGTTCTTC

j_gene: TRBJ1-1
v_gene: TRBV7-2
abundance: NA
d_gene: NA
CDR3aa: CASSPWGQSTQGTEAFF
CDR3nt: TGTGCCAGCAGCCCCTGGGGGCAGTCCACCCAGGGGACTGAAGCTTTCTTT

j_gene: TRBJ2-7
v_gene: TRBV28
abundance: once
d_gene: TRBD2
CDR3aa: CASSLGTSASYEQYF
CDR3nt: TGTGCCAGCAGTTTAGGGACTAGCGCCTCCTACGAGCAGTACTTC

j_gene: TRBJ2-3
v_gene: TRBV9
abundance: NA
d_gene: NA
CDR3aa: CASSTGLTDTQYF
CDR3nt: TGTGCCAGCAGCACGGGGCTCACAGATACGCAGTATTTT

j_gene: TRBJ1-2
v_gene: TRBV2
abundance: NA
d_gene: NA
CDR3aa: CASKVWGLGGYTF
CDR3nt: TGTGCCAGCAAAGTGTGGGGGCTGGGTGGCTACACCTTC

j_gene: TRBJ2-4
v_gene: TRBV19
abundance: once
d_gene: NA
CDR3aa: CASSAARKNIQYF
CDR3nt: TGTGCCAGTAGTGCCGCTAGGAAAAACATTCAGTACTTC

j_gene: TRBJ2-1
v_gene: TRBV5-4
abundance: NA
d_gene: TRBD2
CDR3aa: CASSRTSGPGNEQFF
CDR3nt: TGTGCCAGCAGCCGGACTAGCGGGCCGGGGAATGAGCAGTTCTTC

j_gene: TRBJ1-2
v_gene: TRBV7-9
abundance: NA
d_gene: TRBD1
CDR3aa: CASSLGTGGYTF
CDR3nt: TGTGCCAGCAGCTTAGGGACAGGGGGCTACACCTTC